The 19 T cell receptor beta chains listed next were all sequenced from one sample in a study of identical twins. In TCRdb, the 5' RACE reads were re-called with MiXCR into one record per CDR3 protein. The sample includes just under 550,000 distinct CDR3 sequences, approximately 16% of them seen just once. These sequences were also reported in another study, on yellow fever vaccine responses in identical twins.

Sequenced material: CD4+ T cells sorted from blood. The origin of the receptors is a woman younger than 30 in good health.

There are a few counts of this clonotype. This sequence joins TRBV12-3 or TRBV12-4 and TRBJ2-1, with D unresolved. The germline V and J ends were trimmed by 7 bases and 1 base, with 14 bases remaining between them. The CDR3 extends over 15 amino acids. The CDR3 nucleotides read TGTGCCAGCACCGATCGGAGTGGGTCCTACAATGAGCAGTTCTTC. Protein sequence: CASTDRSGSYNEQFF.

The rearrangement links TRBV7-8 to TRBJ2-1, with D hard to call. This CDR3 is 14 amino acids long. V lost 5 bases to trimming and J lost 12 bases, with 20 bases between them. The germline V gene encodes CDR1 SGHVS and CDR2 FQNEAQ. The CDR3 DNA reads TGTGCCAGCAGCGCTTCTGCCGCTTCCAAGGCGCAGTTCTTC. It codes for CASSASAASKAQFF. Using reference TRBV7-8 and TRBJ2-1 for the parts outside the CDR3, the full variable domain is GAGVSQSPRYKVAKRGQDVALRCDPISGHVSLFWYQQALGQGPEFLTYFQNEAQLDKSGLPSDRFFAERPEGSVSTLKIQRTQQEDSAVYLCASSASAASKAQFFGPGTRLTVL.

The chain recombines TRBV3-1 with TRBJ1-1; possibly TRBD1 for D (6 bases). Germline loops: CDR1 LGHDT, CDR2 YNNKEL (reference sequence). The CDR3 consists of 13 residues. Trimming shortened V by 1 base and J by 6 bases, and 9 bases separated the two germline ends. CDR3 protein: CASSQVGASEAFF. The CDR3 DNA is TGTGCCAGCAGCCAAGTGGGGGCGTCTGAAGCTTTCTTT.

This clonotype was observed a handful of times. CDR3 sequence: CATSDLGRNTGELFF. Written as DNA, the CDR3 is TGTGCCACCAGTGATTTAGGCAGAAACACCGGGGAGCTGTTTTTT. The gene calls are TRBV24-1 and TRBJ2-2, with D unresolved. V lost 1 base and J lost 2, with 7 bases in between. The CDR3 loop spans 15 amino acids. CDR1 is KGHDR and CDR2 is SFDVKD in the germline V gene.

This clonotype was counted between two and nine times. The genes are TRBV5-1 and TRBJ2-4; tentatively, D is TRBD1 or TRBD2 (6 bases each). The CDR3 runs to 18 residues. Germline CDR1 is SGHRS and CDR2 is YFSETQ. The V gene lost 0 bases and the J gene lost 0 bases, with 16 bases spanning the gap. The CDR3 protein is CASSLGTGGGLAKNIQYF. As DNA, the CDR3 is TGCGCCAGCAGCTTGGGCACAGGAGGGGGACTAGCCAAAAACATTCAGTACTTC.

The genes are TRBV19 and TRBJ2-2; D is perhaps TRBD1 or TRBD2 (5 bases each). This CDR3 has 14 residues. The V end was cut by 2 bases, the J end by 7 bases, with 11 bases between. Germline V gene lookup returns CDR1 LNHDA and CDR2 SQIVND (reference sequence). The CDR3: CASSIKGDVGELFF. CDR3 bases: TGTGCCAGTAGTATAAAAGGGGACGTCGGGGAGCTGTTTTTT.

The chain carries TRBV20-1 and TRBJ2-2; the D gene could be TRBD1 or TRBD2 (5 bases each). Germline V gene sequence: CDR1 DFQATT, CDR2 SNEGSKA (reference sequence). The V gene lost 5 bases and the J gene lost 7 bases, with 14 bases spanning the gap. CDR3 length equals 13 residues. CDR3 sequence reads: CSALGEYIGELFF. Here the CDR3 DNA reads TGCAGTGCTCTAGGGGAGTACATCGGGGAGCTGTTTTTT.

The chain joins TRBV5-5 to TRBJ2-6, with TRBD1 as a possible D gene (6 bases). Trimming removed 4 bases from V and 1 base from J, with 12 bases in between. This CDR3 spans 16 amino acids. Per the germline V gene, CDR1 is SGHKS and CDR2 is YYEKEE (reference sequence). CDR3 DNA: TGTGCCAGCAGCCCGCCAGGGGAATCTGGGGCCAACGTCCTGACTTTC. It translates to CASSPPGESGANVLTF. The complete variable domain, with remaining parts taken from reference TRBV5-5 and TRBJ2-6, reads DAGVTQSPTHLIKTRGQQVTLRCSPISGHKSVSWYQQVLGQGPQFIFQYYEKEERGRGNFPDRFSARQFPNYSSELNVNALLLGDSALYLCASSPPGESGANVLTFGAGSRLTVL.

This clonotype has just a few counts. This chain's CDR3 is CASSPLTPRHEQFF. In nucleotides, the CDR3 is TGTGCCAGCAGTCCCCTTACCCCCCGACATGAGCAGTTCTTC. The V call is TRBV27, the J call TRBJ2-1; unclear D gene. Germline V gene data show CDR1 as MNHEY and CDR2 as SMNVEV (reference sequence). V gave up 5 bases and J gave up 8 bases, with 16 bases separating them. The CDR3 contains 14 residues.

This clonotype was counted only a few times. This chain links TRBV20-1 with TRBJ2-1; D is undetermined. Per germline, CDR1 DFQATT and CDR2 SNEGSKA (reference sequence). The CDR3 consists of 14 residues. Trimming cost V 0 bases and J 8 bases, with 14 bases left between them. In DNA form, the CDR3 reads TGCAGTGCTAGAGAGACAACGAGGATCGATGAGCAGTTCTTC. This encodes CSARETTRIDEQFF.

V is TRBV5-1 and J is TRBJ2-1; the D gene could be TRBD1 or TRBD2 (5 bases each). The V end lost 1 base, the J end lost 1 base, and 15 bases lay between the germline ends. Germline V lookup: CDR1 SGHRS, CDR2 YFSETQ. The CDR3 sequence is 17 residues long. Here the CDR3 DNA reads TGCGCCAGCAGCTTGTTCAGGACGAGGGGTTCCTACAATGAGCAGTTCTTC. It is translated as CASSLFRTRGSYNEQFF.

V gene TRBV5-1 combines with J gene TRBJ2-3; TRBD2 matches at 12 bases. J was trimmed by 6 bases and V by 5 bases; bases with no gene match: 10. Germline V gene data show CDR1 as SGHRS and CDR2 as YFSETQ. The CDR3 loop spans 16 amino acids. This chain's CDR3 is CASSETSGGPGDTQYF. Written as DNA, the CDR3 is TGCGCCAGCAGTGAGACTAGCGGGGGTCCAGGGGATACGCAGTATTTT. The full variable domain, its missing parts supplied by reference TRBV5-1 and TRBJ2-3, is KAGVTQTPRYLIKTRGQQVTLSCSPISGHRSVSWYQQTPGQGLQFLFEYFSETQRNKGNFPGRFSGRQFSNSRSEMNVSTLELGDSALYLCASSETSGGPGDTQYFGPGTRLTVL.

The CDR3 DNA is TGCAGTGCTAGGGTATTTATTACGGGGGCGGAAGAGACCCAGTACTTC. Its protein is CSARVFITGAEETQYF. The J gene is TRBJ2-5, the V gene TRBV20-1, with D possibly being TRBD1 or TRBD2 (6 bases each). Germline CDR1 and CDR2: DFQATT and SNEGSKA (reference sequence). The CDR3 runs to 16 residues. Between the trimmed V and J ends, which lost 3 bases and 3 bases, there was a span of 20 bases.

The J gene is TRBJ1-4, the V gene TRBV29-1; D uncertain. CDR3 size: 13 residues. Germline CDR1 and CDR2: SQVTM and ANQGSEA. Trimming left V 4 bases short and J 0 bases short, with 6 bases between. The CDR3 DNA reads as TGCAGCGTTGGAGGACCAACTAATGAAAAACTGTTTTTT. This translates into CSVGGPTNEKLFF.

The rearrangement links TRBV16 to TRBJ2-1; D tentatively reads TRBD1 or TRBD2 (6 bases each). Germline V gives CDR1 KGHSY, CDR2 FQNENV. V lost 4 bases and J 8 bases, leaving 21 bases between the germline ends. The CDR3 has 16 residues. CDR3 in amino acids: CASSPPAGHGGDEQFF. In DNA, the CDR3 is TGTGCCAGCAGCCCCCCCGCCGGGCACGGGGGCGATGAGCAGTTCTTC.

The rearrangement uses TRBV29-1 and TRBJ1-4, with D unclear. Germline assignment: CDR1 SQVTM and CDR2 ANQGSEA. The CDR3 is made up of 13 amino acids. The V and J ends lost 6 bases and 8 bases respectively, with 16 bases between them. The CDR3 spells CSVRRVHSEKLFF. In DNA form, the CDR3 reads TGCAGCGTACGAAGGGTACACTCCGAAAAACTGTTTTTT.

This clonotype was seen more than once but under ten times. The chain joins TRBV2 to TRBJ2-1; 7 nucleotides align to TRBD2. Trimming took 4 bases from V and 3 from J; bases not matched to a gene: 9. Germline V gives CDR1 SNHLY, CDR2 FYNNEI. This CDR3 contains 16 residues. CDR3 in DNA: TGTGCCAGCAGTGCCAAACCTAGCGGAATCTACAATGAGCAGTTCTTC. Its translation is CASSAKPSGIYNEQFF.

The chain combines TRBV7-9 with TRBJ1-1; D gene ambiguous. The germline gives CDR1 SEHNR, CDR2 FQNEAQ (reference sequence). V was shortened by 5 bases and J by 5 bases, with 15 bases between the two germline ends. There are 14 residues in the CDR3. CDR3 protein: CASSTRFLGTEAFF. The CDR3 coding sequence is TGTGCCAGCAGCACCAGGTTTCTAGGGACTGAAGCTTTCTTT.

The chain recombines TRBV6-1 with TRBJ1-4; D not resolved. The CDR3 is 11 amino acids. V lost 8 bases to trimming and J lost 8 bases, with 9 bases between them. CDR1 MNHNS and CDR2 SASEGT come from the germline V gene. The DNA of the CDR3 is TGTGCCAGCGGCGCCCAAGAAAAACTGTTTTTT. Translated: CASGAQEKLFF.